This T cell receptor beta chain is from a study of blood T cells in healthy people across ages. Findings of the study overall: Fewer expanded clones and more diversity marked long-lived versus aged donors.

Turning to this clonotype: Antigen specificity is unknown. At one boundary the junction diverges from the germline segment, which might be a read error.

The CDR3 has 15 amino acids. The germline V gene encodes CDR1 SGHRS and CDR2 YFSETQ. Next came a second PCR, run for about 6 to 12 cycles, which used a sample-barcoded 5' primer along with a J-beta primer mix. MiXCR, applied by TCRdb to the 5' RACE reads, yields one record per CDR3 protein. This table holds 700,000 to 900,000 distinct CDR3 sequences, more than 25% found once. These data were likewise used in another study, on T cells of mothers and their children. Turning to that study: In this cohort, donors were three healthy Caucasian mothers plus their six children.

The sample consisted of blood. The sequence derives from a boy between 10 and 17 years old in good health. The genes are TRBV5-1 and TRBJ2-5, with D possibly being TRBD2 (6 bases). CDR3 nucleotide sequence: TGCTCCAGCAGCGCCCTGACTAGTTCGCAAGAGACCCAGTACTTC. Its translation: CSSSALTSSQETQYF.